The text below deals with one T cell receptor beta chain. These data originate in a study of blood T cell repertoires in COVID-19. The germline V gene has CDR1 SQVTM and CDR2 ANQGSEA. V was clipped by 7 bases and J by 2 bases, with 9 bases between them. The CDR3 totals 11 residues. Clones were sequenced by immunoSEQ multiplex PCR, and TCRdb holds only the in-frame ones, with some missing. The sample contains tens of thousands of clones, 82% of which appear only once. V and J are TRBV29-1 and TRBJ2-7; possibly TRBD1 or TRBD2 for D (7 bases each). Sequenced material: peripheral blood. The source is a woman aged 60-75 years with acute or convalescent COVID-19. The CDR3 nucleotides read TGCAGCGCAGGGGGGGCCTACGAGCAGTACTTC. It is translated as CSAGGAYEQYF.